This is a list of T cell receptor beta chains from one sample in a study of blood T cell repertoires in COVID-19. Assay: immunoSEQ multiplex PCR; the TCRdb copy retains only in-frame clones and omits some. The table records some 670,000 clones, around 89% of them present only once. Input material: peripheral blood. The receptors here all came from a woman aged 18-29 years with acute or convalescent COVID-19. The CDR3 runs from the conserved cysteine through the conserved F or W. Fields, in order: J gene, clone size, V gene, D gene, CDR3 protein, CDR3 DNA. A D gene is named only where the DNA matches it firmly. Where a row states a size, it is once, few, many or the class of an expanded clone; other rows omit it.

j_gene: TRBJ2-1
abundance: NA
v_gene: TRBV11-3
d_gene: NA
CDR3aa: CASSPMRDLEQFF
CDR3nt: TGTGCCAGCAGCCCTATGAGGGATTTGGAGCAGTTCTTC

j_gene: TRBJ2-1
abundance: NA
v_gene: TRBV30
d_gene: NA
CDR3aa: CAWSGGFGEQFF
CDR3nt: TGTGCCTGGAGCGGGGGTTTTGGTGAGCAGTTCTTC

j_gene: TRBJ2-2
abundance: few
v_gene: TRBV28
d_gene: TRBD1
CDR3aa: CASRSRGNIGELFF
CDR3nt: TGTGCCAGCAGGTCCAGGGGGAATATCGGGGAGCTGTTTTTT

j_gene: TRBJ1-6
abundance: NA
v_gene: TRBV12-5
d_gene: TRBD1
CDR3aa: CASGIGTAYNSPLHF
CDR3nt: TGTGCTAGTGGTATAGGGACAGCTTATAATTCACCCCTCCACTTT

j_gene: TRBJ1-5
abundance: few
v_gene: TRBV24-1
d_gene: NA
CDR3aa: CATMSGVNQPQHF
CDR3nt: TGTGCCACCATGTCGGGGGTCAATCAGCCCCAGCATTTT

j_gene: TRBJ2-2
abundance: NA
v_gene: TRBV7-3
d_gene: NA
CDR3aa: CASTPRGGLPANTGELFF
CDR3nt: TGTGCCAGCACCCCAAGGGGAGGCCTACCCGCGAACACCGGGGAGCTGTTTTTT

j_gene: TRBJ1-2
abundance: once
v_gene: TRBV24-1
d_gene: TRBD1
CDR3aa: CATSDFNRGYGYTF
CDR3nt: TGTGCCACCAGTGATTTCAACAGGGGATATGGCTACACCTTC

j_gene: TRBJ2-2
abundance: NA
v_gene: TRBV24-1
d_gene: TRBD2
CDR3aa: CATSEAGGNTGELFF
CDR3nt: TGTGCCACCAGTGAAGCGGGGGGTAACACCGGGGAGCTGTTTTTT

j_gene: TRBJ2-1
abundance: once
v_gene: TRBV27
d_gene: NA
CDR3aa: CASSLSLDNFYNEQFF
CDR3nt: TGTGCCAGCAGTTTATCGTTGGACAATTTCTACAATGAGCAGTTCTTC

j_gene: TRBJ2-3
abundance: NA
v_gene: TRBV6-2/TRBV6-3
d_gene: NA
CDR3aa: CASSYMATDTQYF
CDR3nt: TGTGCCAGCAGTTACATGGCCACAGATACGCAGTATTTT

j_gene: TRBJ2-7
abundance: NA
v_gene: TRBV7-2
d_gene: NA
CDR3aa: CASSLSRGFYEQYF
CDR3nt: TGTGCCAGCAGCTTATCCAGGGGTTTTTACGAGCAGTACTTC

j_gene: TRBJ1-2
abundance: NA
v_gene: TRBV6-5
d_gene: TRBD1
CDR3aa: CASSYSGTATNYGYTF
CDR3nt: TGTGCCAGCAGTTACTCCGGGACAGCGACTAACTATGGCTACACCTTC

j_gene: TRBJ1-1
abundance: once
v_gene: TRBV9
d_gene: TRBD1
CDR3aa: CASSDRDRGFDPAFF
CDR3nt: TGTGCCAGCAGCGACCGGGACAGGGGTTTTGATCCAGCTTTCTTT

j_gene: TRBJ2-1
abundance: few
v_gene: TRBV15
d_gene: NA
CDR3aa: CATSREGPTYGSYNEQFF
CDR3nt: TGTGCCACCAGCCGAGAGGGTCCCACCTACGGGAGTTACAATGAGCAGTTCTTC

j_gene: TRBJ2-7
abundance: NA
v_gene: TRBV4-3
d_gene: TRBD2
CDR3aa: CASSQDFSGGSSYEQYF
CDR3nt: TGCGCCAGCAGCCAAGACTTCTCGGGGGGGAGCTCCTACGAGCAGTACTTC

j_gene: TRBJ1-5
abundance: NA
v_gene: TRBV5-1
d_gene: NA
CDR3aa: CASSFSGDQPQHF
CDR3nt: TGCGCCAGCAGCTTTTCAGGTGATCAGCCCCAGCATTTT

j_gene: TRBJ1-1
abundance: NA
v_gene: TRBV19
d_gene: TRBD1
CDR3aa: CASSMGTGLTEAFF
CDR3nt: TGTGCCAGTAGTATGGGGACAGGGCTCACTGAAGCTTTCTTT

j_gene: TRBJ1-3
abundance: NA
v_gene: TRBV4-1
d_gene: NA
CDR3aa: CASSQGTGGSGNTIYF
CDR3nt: TGCGCCAGCAGCCAAGGTACGGGGGGCTCTGGAAACACCATATATTTT

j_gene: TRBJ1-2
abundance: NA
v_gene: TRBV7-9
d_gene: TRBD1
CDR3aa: CASSLGQGHGYTF
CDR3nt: TGTGCCAGCAGCTTAGGACAGGGCCATGGCTACACCTTC

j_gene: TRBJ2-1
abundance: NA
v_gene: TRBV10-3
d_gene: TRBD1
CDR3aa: CAITGQTDNEQFF
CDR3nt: TGTGCCATCACGGGACAGACCGACAATGAGCAGTTCTTC

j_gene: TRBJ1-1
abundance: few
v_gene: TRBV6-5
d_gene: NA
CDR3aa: CASTAAPNTEAFF
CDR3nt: TGTGCCAGCACAGCGGCTCCCAACACTGAAGCTTTCTTT

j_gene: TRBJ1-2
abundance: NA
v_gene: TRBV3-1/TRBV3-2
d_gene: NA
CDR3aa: CASSQVEDAYGYTF
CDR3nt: TGTGCCAGCAGCCAAGTGGAGGACGCCTATGGCTACACCTTC

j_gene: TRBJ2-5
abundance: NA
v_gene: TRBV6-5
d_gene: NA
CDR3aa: CASSIPGAGTQYF
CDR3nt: TGTGCCAGCAGTATACCAGGGGCGGGGACCCAGTACTTC

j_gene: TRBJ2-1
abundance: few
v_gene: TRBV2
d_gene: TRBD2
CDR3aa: CASIRTSLSYNEQFF
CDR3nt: TGTGCCAGCATTCGGACTAGTCTATCCTACAATGAGCAGTTCTTC

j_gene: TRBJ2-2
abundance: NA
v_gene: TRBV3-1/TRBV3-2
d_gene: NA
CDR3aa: CASSLRIGSGRTGELFF
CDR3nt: TGTGCCAGCAGCCTAAGAATCGGTAGTGGGCGAACCGGGGAGCTGTTTTTT

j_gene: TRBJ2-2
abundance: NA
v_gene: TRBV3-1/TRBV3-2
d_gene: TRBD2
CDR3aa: CASTRLAGGGELFF
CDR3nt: TGTGCCAGCACGCGACTAGCGGGGGGCGGGGAGCTGTTTTTT

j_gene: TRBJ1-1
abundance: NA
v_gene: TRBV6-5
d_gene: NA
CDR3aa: CASRMSVNTEAFF
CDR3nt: TGTGCCAGCAGAATGAGCGTGAACACTGAAGCTTTCTTT

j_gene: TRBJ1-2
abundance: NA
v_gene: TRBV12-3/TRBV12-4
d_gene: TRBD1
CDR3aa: CASSSPGGDGYTF
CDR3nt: TGTGCCAGCAGTTCCCCAGGGGGCGATGGCTACACCTTC

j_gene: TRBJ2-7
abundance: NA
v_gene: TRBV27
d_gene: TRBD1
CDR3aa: CASSLLGRGLEQYF
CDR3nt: TGTGCCAGCAGTTTATTAGGCAGGGGGCTCGAGCAGTACTTC

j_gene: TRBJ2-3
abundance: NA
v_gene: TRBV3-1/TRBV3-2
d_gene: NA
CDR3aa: CASSPGAYTDTQYF
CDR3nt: TGTGCCAGCAGCCCTGGGGCTTACACAGATACGCAGTATTTT

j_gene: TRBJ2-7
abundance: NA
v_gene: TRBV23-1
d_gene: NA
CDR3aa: CASPKDINYEQYF
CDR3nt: TGCGCCAGCCCCAAGGACATAAACTACGAGCAGTACTTC

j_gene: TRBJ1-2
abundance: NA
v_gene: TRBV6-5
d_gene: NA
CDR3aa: CASSYYRSDYGYTF
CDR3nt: TGTGCCAGCAGTTACTACCGGAGTGACTATGGCTACACCTTC

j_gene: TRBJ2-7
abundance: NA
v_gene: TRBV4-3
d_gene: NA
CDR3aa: CASSQETGSYSYEQYF
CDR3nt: TGCGCCAGCAGCCAAGAAACAGGTTCATATTCCTACGAGCAGTACTTC